These T cell receptor beta chains were read from a single sample in a study of shared clonotypes between healthy human individuals. The table came from immunoSEQ multiplex PCR; TCRdb's copy has only in-frame clones and leaves some out. Of millions of clones in the sample, around nine tenths are singletons; the top ten hold roughly 0.14%. Material: naive CD4+ T cells sorted from blood. The receptors stem from a man between 18 and 35 years old in good health. The CDR3 runs from the conserved cysteine through the conserved F or W. The D gene is left open where the match is weak. Not all rows give a size; the values are once, few, many and, for expanded clones, a class.

v_call	clone_size	j_call	d_call	cdr3_aa	cdr3_nt
TRBV7-2	NA	TRBJ2-1	NA	CASSLSSSYNEQFF	TGTGCCAGCAGCTTATCTTCCTCCTACAATGAGCAGTTCTTC
TRBV28	NA	TRBJ1-6	NA	CASSLSFGRSPSSYNSPLHF	TGTGCCAGCAGTTTATCGTTCGGCAGAAGTCCGAGCTCCTATAATTCACCCCTCCACTTT
TRBV7-6	NA	TRBJ1-5	TRBD1	CASSLRGDRHIRSNQPQHF	TGTGCCAGCAGCTTAAGAGGGGACAGACACATAAGAAGCAATCAGCCCCAGCATTTT
TRBV7-9	NA	TRBJ2-3	TRBD2	CASSLAKLAGTDTQYF	TGTGCCAGCAGCTTAGCAAAGCTAGCGGGGACAGATACGCAGTATTTT
TRBV7-9	NA	TRBJ2-2	NA	CASSPDRTTSTGELFF	TGTGCCAGCAGCCCGGACAGGACTACGTCTACCGGGGAGCTGTTTTTT
TRBV4-3	few	TRBJ1-1	NA	CASSQIRGTEAFF	TGCGCCAGCAGCCAAATCAGGGGCACTGAAGCTTTCTTT
TRBV20-1	NA	TRBJ2-1	NA	CSAPRGNEQFF	TGCAGTGCCCCCAGGGGAAATGAGCAGTTCTTC
TRBV4-2	NA	TRBJ2-3	NA	CASSRLDTQYF	TGTGCCAGCAGCCGTTTGGATACGCAGTATTTT
TRBV7-2	NA	TRBJ1-3	NA	CASSPEGRSSGNTIYF	TGTGCCAGCAGCCCAGAAGGCAGGAGCTCTGGAAACACCATATATTTT
TRBV6-1	NA	TRBJ1-2	TRBD1	CASSEGQLLALPPNYGYTF	TGTGCCAGCAGTGAGGGACAGCTTCTCGCCTTACCCCCTAACTATGGCTACACCTTC
TRBV6-5	once	TRBJ2-1	NA	CASDQEQFF	TGTGCCAGCGACCAAGAGCAGTTCTTC
TRBV10-3	NA	TRBJ2-7	TRBD2	CAISLASGSYEQYF	TGTGCCATCAGCCTTGCTAGCGGATCCTACGAGCAGTACTTC
TRBV6-1	NA	TRBJ1-5	NA	CASRERQASNQPQHF	TGTGCCAGCAGGGAGCGACAGGCTAGCAATCAGCCCCAGCATTTT
TRBV30	NA	TRBJ1-2	NA	CAWSVVPNYGYTF	TGTGCCTGGAGTGTAGTACCTAACTATGGCTACACCTTC